A selection of T cell receptor beta chains follows, all from one sample in a study of T cells expressing NK-cell markers. Using the 5' RACE reads, TCRdb records one entry per CDR3 protein without DNA. The listing records about 150,000 distinct CDR3 sequences. Sample: blood T cells: a sorted CD56 or NKG2C T cell subset, CD4+ or CD8+ T cells, or bulk PBMC T cells (not recorded which). These receptors originate from a woman in her forties or fifties in good health. The CDR3 runs from the conserved cysteine through the conserved F or W. Fields, in order: clone size, V gene, J gene, CDR3 protein. Only part of the rows carry a size: once, few, many, or a class if the clone is expanded.

NA,TRBV6-2/TRBV6-3,TRBJ2-5,CASSPGTETSETQYF
NA,TRBV4-1,TRBJ2-5,CASSRGTLQETQYF
NA,TRBV19,TRBJ2-3,CASSEDGRPGTDTQYF
NA,TRBV6-5,TRBJ2-5,CASRSGDETQYF
NA,TRBV27,TRBJ2-7,CASNSIGTAVVYEQYF
NA,TRBV24-1,TRBJ2-5,CATSDLPTSGIQETQYF
NA,TRBV6-4,TRBJ2-2,CASKMNTGELFF
NA,TRBV7-9,TRBJ1-2,CASSSPPGTDYGYTF
NA,TRBV7-9,TRBJ2-2,CASNTGGQGELFF
NA,TRBV7-9,TRBJ2-1,CASSYWTGGLYNEQFF
NA,TRBV6-1,TRBJ2-7,CASSELGPTYEQYF
NA,TRBV9,TRBJ2-1,CASSANPGLTLYNEQFF
NA,TRBV7-3,TRBJ2-2,CASSLPGQGLFF
NA,TRBV12-3/TRBV12-4,TRBJ2-7,CASTPEGLYYEQYF
NA,TRBV29-1,TRBJ1-1,CSASLTGDTEAFF
NA,TRBV19,TRBJ2-1,CASSIGGAGEQFF
NA,TRBV12-3/TRBV12-4,TRBJ2-3,CASSSGLAGPPRFTDTQYF
NA,TRBV19,TRBJ2-5,CASSILVQETQYF
NA,TRBV10-3,TRBJ1-1,CAISALGGDRDFAFF
NA,TRBV9,TRBJ2-3,CASSVDGGLTDTQYF
NA,TRBV6-2/TRBV6-3,TRBJ2-7,CASSWSDYEQYF
NA,TRBV20-1,TRBJ2-5,CSARERTSGDIKETQYF
NA,TRBV5-1,TRBJ1-1,CASQTGPNTEAFF
NA,TRBV9,TRBJ2-1,CASSVRGLAGSSYNEQFF
NA,TRBV20-1,TRBJ2-3,CSARDLGTSGGLTSTDTQYF
NA,TRBV7-8,TRBJ2-5,CASSPGLGVETQYF
NA,TRBV9,TRBJ2-1,CASKGRNEQFF
NA,TRBV5-1,TRBJ1-1,CASSLLGGTNTEAFF
NA,TRBV7-2,TRBJ2-1,CASSKMPGTSVYNEQFF
NA,TRBV25-1,TRBJ1-6,CASSDSFDNSPLHF
NA,TRBV5-4,TRBJ1-1,CASRGHGNTEAFF
NA,TRBV27,TRBJ2-2,CASSYQGAFTGELFF
hyperexpanded,TRBV21-1,TRBJ2-2,CASVWHPKGVGELFF
NA,TRBV6-5,TRBJ2-5,CASSYSAMETQYF
NA,TRBV7-2,TRBJ2-1,CASSTRDDYNEQFF
NA,TRBV15,TRBJ1-2,CATSERDYSTGYTF
NA,TRBV9,TRBJ2-7,CASSPGSGGYEQYF
NA,TRBV5-4,TRBJ2-3,CASSLGNSPSTDTQYF
NA,TRBV5-1,TRBJ2-7,CASSAVGLGSYEQYF
NA,TRBV14,TRBJ2-1,CASSKRGDSFGSEQFF
NA,TRBV28,TRBJ2-3,CASLVAGDPTDTQYF
NA,TRBV5-5,TRBJ2-1,CASSWGQNEQFF
NA,TRBV30,TRBJ2-1,CTWSSGTYNEQFF
NA,TRBV29-1,TRBJ2-7,CSVVPVDLEYEQYF
NA,TRBV14,TRBJ2-5,CASSQVMTSGIQETQYF
NA,TRBV7-9,TRBJ2-7,CASSQIPGQAYEQYF
NA,TRBV19,TRBJ2-4,CASSRPGGAGEYF
NA,TRBV6-6,TRBJ2-1,CASSYFTGTSGILYNEQFF
NA,TRBV29-1,TRBJ1-3,CSGRTVFSGNTIYF
NA,TRBV25-1,TRBJ2-5,CASSESGQGGGETQYF
NA,TRBV12-3/TRBV12-4,TRBJ2-3,CASSPLQDRGDTQYF
NA,TRBV10-2,TRBJ2-7,CASSESTPSGDEQYF
NA,TRBV29-1,TRBJ2-7,CSVERVGDRDYEQYF
NA,TRBV24-1,TRBJ2-7,CATSDPRVNEQYF
NA,TRBV6-5,TRBJ2-1,CASSYWRQGGSYNEQFF
NA,TRBV2,TRBJ2-3,CASKVTAGWADTQYF
NA,TRBV6-5,TRBJ2-2,CASSYVGGGELFF
NA,TRBV2,TRBJ2-2,CASSEDLLAFDTGELFF
NA,TRBV14,TRBJ2-1,CASSQLGTSGNYNEQFF